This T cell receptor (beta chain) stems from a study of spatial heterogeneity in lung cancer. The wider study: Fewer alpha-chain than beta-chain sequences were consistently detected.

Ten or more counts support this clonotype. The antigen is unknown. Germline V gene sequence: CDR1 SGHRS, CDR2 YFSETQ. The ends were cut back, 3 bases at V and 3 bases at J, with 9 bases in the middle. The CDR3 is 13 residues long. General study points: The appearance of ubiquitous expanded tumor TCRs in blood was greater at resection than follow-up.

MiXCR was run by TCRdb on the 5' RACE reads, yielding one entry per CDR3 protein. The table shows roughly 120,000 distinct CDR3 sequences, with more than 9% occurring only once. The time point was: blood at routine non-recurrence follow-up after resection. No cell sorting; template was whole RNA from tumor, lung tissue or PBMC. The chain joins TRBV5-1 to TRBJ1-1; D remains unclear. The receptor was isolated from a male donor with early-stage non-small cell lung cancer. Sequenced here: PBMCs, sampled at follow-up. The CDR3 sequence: CASSWQADTEAFF. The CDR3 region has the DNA TGCGCCAGCAGCTGGCAGGCGGACACTGAAGCTTTCTTT.